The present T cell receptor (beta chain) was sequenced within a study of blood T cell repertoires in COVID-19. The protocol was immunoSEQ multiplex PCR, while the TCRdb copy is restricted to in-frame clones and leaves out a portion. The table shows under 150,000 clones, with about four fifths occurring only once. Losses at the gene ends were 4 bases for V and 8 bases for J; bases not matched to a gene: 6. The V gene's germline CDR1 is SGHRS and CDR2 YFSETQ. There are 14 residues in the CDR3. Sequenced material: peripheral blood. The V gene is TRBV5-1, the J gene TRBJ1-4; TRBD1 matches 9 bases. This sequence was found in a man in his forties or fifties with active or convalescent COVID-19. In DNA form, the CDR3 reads TGCGCCAGCAGCCCGCGGACAGGGGACGAAAAACTGTTTTTT. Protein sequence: CASSPRTGDEKLFF. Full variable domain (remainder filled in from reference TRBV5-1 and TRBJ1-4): KAGVTQTPRYLIKTRGQQVTLSCSPISGHRSVSWYQQTPGQGLQFLFEYFSETQRNKGNFPGRFSGRQFSNSRSEMNVSTLELGDSALYLCASSPRTGDEKLFFGSGTQLSVL.